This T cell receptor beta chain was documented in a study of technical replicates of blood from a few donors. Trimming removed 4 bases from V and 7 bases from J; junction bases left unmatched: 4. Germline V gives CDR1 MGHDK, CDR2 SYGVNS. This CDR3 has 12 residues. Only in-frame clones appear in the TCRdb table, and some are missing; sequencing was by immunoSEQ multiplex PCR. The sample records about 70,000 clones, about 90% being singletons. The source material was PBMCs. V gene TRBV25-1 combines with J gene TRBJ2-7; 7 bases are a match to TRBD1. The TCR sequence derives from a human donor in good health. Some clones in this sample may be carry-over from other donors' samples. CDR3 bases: TGTGCCAGCAGTGGGACAGGTTGGGAGCAGTACTTC. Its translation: CASSGTGWEQYF.